This TCR beta chain was retrieved from a study of blood T cells in healthy people across ages. The extraction recovered at least 5 micrograms of total RNA per sample. This clonotype was counted between two and nine times. A second PCR, run for about 7 to 11 cycles, used a sample-barcoded 5' primer plus a J-beta primer mix. TCRdb reanalysed the 5' RACE reads using MiXCR and keeps one entry per CDR3 protein. The table has hundreds of thousands of distinct CDR3 sequences, around 20% seen once. This CDR3 has 14 amino acids. Germline V lookup: CDR1 SQVTM, CDR2 ANQGSEA. Trimming cost V 7 bases and J 3 bases, with 15 bases left between them.

The receptor's source is a man between 65 and 85 years old in good health. This chain links TRBV29-1 with TRBJ2-2; perhaps TRBD1 as D (6 bases). Specimen: blood. The CDR3 loop is CSATTGSHTGELFF. For the CDR3, the DNA is TGCAGCGCCACGACAGGATCCCACACCGGGGAGCTGTTTTTT.